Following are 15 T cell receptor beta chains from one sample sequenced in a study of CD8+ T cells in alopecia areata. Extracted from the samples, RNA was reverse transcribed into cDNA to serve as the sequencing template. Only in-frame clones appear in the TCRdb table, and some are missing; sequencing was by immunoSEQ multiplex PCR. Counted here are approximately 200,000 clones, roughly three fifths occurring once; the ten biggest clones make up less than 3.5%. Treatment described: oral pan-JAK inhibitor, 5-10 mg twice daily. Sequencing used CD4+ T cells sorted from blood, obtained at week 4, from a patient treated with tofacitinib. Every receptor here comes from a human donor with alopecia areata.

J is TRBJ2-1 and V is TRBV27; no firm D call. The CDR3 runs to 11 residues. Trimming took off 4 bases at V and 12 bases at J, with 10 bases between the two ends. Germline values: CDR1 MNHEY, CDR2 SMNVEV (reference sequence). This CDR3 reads CASSSGRMQFF. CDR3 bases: TGTGCCAGCAGTTCTGGGCGGATGCAGTTCTTC.

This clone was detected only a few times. CDR3 in DNA: TGTGCCTGGAGTAAGGGGGTCAGCTCCTACGAGCAGTACTTC. Its translation: CAWSKGVSSYEQYF. This chain joins TRBV30 and TRBJ2-7; D may be TRBD1 (6 bases). This CDR3 is built from 14 residues. The germline V gene has CDR1 GTSNPN and CDR2 SVGIG (reference sequence). Trimming shortened V by 2 bases and J by 0 bases, and 11 bases separated the two germline ends. Filled out from reference TRBV30 and TRBJ2-7, the complete variable domain reads SQTIHQWPATLVQPVGSPLSLECTVEGTSNPNLYWYRQAAGRGLQLLFYSVGIGQISSEVPQNLSASRPQDRQFILSSKKLLLSDSGFYLCAWSKGVSSYEQYFGPGTRLTVT.

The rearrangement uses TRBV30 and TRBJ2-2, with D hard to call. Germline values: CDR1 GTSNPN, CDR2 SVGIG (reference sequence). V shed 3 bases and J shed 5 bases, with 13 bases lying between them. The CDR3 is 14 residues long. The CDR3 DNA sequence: TGTGCCTGGAGAGGAACAGTGCTAACCGGGGAGCTGTTTTTT. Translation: CAWRGTVLTGELFF. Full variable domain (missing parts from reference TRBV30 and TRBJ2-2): SQTIHQWPATLVQPVGSPLSLECTVEGTSNPNLYWYRQAAGRGLQLLFYSVGIGQISSEVPQNLSASRPQDRQFILSSKKLLLSDSGFYLCAWRGTVLTGELFFGEGSRLTVL.

In nucleotides, the CDR3 is TGTGCCAGTAGTATGGCAAGAGGGGTTACGAACACCGGGGAGCTGTTTTTT. It translates to CASSMARGVTNTGELFF. The V and J genes are TRBV19 and TRBJ2-2; D might be TRBD1 or TRBD2, each matching 5 bases. CDR1 is LNHDA and CDR2 is SQIVND in the germline V gene (reference sequence). The CDR3 has 17 residues. Trimming removed 3 bases at V and 0 bases at J, with 14 bases between.

CDR3 in amino acids: CAWSVLKETQYF. In nucleotides, the CDR3 is TGTGCCTGGAGTGTACTCAAGGAGACCCAGTACTTC. The chain couples TRBV30 to TRBJ2-5; no definite D call. The CDR3 contains 12 residues. Per germline, CDR1 GTSNPN and CDR2 SVGIG (reference sequence). V was clipped by 0 bases and J by 5 bases, with 7 bases between them.

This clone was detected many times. CDR3: CASSQTYLALSGGNGNEQFF. CDR3 nucleotides: TGCGCCAGCAGCCAAACGTACCTAGCACTTAGCGGTGGGAACGGGAATGAGCAGTTCTTC. V gene TRBV4-1 combines with J gene TRBJ2-1; weak D call: TRBD2 (6 bases). Germline V gene data show CDR1 as MGHRA and CDR2 as YSYEKL. The CDR3 runs 20 residues. V was clipped by 2 bases and J by 7 bases, with 30 bases between them.

In DNA, the CDR3 is TGTGCCAGCAACCTCCGGGTACATAATCAGCCCCAGCATTTT. It codes for CASNLRVHNQPQHF. The chain couples TRBV6-1 to TRBJ1-5, with no clear D. The V gene lost 7 bases and the J gene lost 4 bases, with 14 bases spanning the gap. The CDR3 consists of 14 residues. CDR1 is MNHNS, CDR2 SASEGT, per germline.

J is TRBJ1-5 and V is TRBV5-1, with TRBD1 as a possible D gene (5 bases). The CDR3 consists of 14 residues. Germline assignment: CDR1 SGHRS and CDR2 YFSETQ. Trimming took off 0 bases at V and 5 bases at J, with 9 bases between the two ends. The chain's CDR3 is CASSLDAGYQPQHF. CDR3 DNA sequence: TGCGCCAGCAGCTTGGATGCAGGGTATCAGCCCCAGCATTTT.

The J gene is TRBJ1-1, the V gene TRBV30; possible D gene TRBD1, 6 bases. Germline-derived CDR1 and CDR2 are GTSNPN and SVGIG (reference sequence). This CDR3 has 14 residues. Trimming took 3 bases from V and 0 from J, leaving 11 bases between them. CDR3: CAWRNGQLNTEAFF. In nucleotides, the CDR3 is TGTGCCTGGAGAAATGGACAGCTGAACACTGAAGCTTTCTTT.

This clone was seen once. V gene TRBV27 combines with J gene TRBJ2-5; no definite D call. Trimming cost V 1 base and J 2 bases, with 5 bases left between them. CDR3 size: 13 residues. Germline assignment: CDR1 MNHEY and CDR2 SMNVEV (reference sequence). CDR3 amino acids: CASSLLAQETQYF. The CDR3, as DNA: TGTGCCAGCAGTTTATTAGCTCAAGAGACCCAGTACTTC.

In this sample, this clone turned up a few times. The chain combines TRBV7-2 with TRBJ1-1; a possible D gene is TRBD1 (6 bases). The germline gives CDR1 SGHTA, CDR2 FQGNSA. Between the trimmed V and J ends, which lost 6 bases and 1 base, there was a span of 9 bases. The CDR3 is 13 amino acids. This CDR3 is CASSTQGNTEAFF. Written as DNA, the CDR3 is TGTGCCAGCAGTACACAGGGGAACACTGAAGCTTTCTTT.

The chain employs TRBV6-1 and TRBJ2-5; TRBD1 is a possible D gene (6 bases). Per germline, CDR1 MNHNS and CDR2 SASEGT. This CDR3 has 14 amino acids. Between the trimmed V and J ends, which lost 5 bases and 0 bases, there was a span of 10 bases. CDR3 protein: CASSSQGNQETQYF. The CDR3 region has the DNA TGTGCCAGCAGTTCACAGGGTAACCAAGAGACCCAGTACTTC.

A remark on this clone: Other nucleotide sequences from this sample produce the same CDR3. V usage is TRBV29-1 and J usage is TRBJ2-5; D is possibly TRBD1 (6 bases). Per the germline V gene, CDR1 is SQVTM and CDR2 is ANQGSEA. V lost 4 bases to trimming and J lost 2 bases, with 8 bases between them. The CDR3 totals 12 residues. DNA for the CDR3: TGCAGCGTTGGAAGGGGGCAAGAGACCCAGTACTTC. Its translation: CSVGRGQETQYF.

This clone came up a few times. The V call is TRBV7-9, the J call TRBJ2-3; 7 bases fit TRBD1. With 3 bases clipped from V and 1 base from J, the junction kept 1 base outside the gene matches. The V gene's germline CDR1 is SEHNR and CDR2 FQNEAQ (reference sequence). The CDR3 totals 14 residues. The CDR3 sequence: CASSFGQGTDTQYF. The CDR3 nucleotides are TGTGCCAGCAGCTTCGGACAGGGCACAGATACGCAGTATTTT.

This CDR3 is CASCNRGTDTQYF. CDR3 coding DNA: TGTGCCAGCTGCAACAGGGGTACAGATACGCAGTATTTT. V gene TRBV28 combines with J gene TRBJ2-3, with 7 bases fitting TRBD1. With V trimmed by 8 bases and J by 3 bases, 5 bases remained unmatched. Germline CDR1 is MDHEN and CDR2 is SYDVKM. The CDR3 totals 13 residues.